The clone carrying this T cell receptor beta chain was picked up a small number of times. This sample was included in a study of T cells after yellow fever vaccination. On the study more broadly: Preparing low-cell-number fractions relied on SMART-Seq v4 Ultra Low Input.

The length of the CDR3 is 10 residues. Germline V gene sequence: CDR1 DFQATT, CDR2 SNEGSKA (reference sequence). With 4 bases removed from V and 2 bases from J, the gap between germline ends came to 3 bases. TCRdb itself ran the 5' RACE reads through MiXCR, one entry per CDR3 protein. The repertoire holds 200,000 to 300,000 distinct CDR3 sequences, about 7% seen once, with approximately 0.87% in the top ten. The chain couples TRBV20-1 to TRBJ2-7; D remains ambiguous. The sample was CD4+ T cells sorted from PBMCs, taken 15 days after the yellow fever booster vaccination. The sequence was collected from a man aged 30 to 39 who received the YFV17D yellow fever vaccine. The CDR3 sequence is CSATPYEQYF. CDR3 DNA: TGCAGTGCTACCCCCTACGAGCAGTACTTC.